These 24 T cell receptor beta chains came from one sample sequenced in a study of Graves' ophthalmopathy and Graves' hyperthyroidism (dated by TCRdb to 2016 to 2019). The data were produced on an Illumina HiSeq 2000. TCR beta CDR3 regions were amplified from RNA transcripts for repertoire sequencing. A first-round RT-PCR used HTBI primers with the Qiagen OneStep RT-PCR kit, followed by a second-round multiplex PCR, size selection and purification. The public reads were reprocessed in TCRdb via fastp at Q25 and MiXCR, keeping in-frame beta chains. Rows are combined by CDR3 protein, so each entry shows the most common genes and DNA. Across this sample there are roughly 230,000 distinct CDR3 sequences, with 20% to 25% seen only once. 43% of the sample goes to the ten largest clones. The specimen sequenced was peripheral blood. Receptors originate from a woman between 45 and 60 years old with Graves' ophthalmopathy. Donor details come from another sample of the same person, matched by shared clones.

This clonotype was observed a few times. The V gene is TRBV28, the J gene TRBJ1-1; TRBD1 aligns across 9 bases. This CDR3 contains 14 residues. With 8 bases clipped from V and 6 bases from J, the junction kept 10 bases outside the gene matches. Germline-derived CDR1 and CDR2 are MDHEN and SYDVKM. The CDR3 protein is CASEETQGASEAFF. The CDR3 DNA sequence: TGTGCCAGCGAGGAAACACAGGGGGCCTCTGAAGCTTTCTTT.

The chain employs TRBV19 and TRBJ1-2; TRBD1 is a possible D gene (6 bases). The germline gives CDR1 LNHDA, CDR2 SQIVND (reference sequence). The CDR3 covers 12 residues. Trimming removed 8 bases at V and 4 bases at J, with 11 bases between. CDR3 loop: CASHGTSYGYTF. For the CDR3, the DNA is TGTGCCAGTCATGGGACATCCTATGGCTACACCTTC.

This clonotype was counted ten times or more. The chain couples TRBV12-5 to TRBJ1-1; possibly TRBD1 for D (6 bases). CDR1 is LGHNT, CDR2 FRNRAP, per germline. Trimming pared 0 bases from V and 3 bases from J, leaving 11 bases between. This CDR3 contains 15 residues. The CDR3 region has the DNA TGTGCTAGTGGTTTGGTATACAGGGCCCACACTGAAGCTTTCTTT. As protein: CASGLVYRAHTEAFF.

The CDR3 loop is CASSFCWGTSEQYF. The CDR3 DNA is TGTGCCAGCAGCTTCTGCTGGGGGACCTCCGAGCAGTACTTC. The chain is built from TRBV7-9 and TRBJ2-7; D is tentatively TRBD1 or TRBD2 (5 bases each). Germline values: CDR1 SEHNR, CDR2 FQNEAQ (reference sequence). The CDR3 is made up of 14 amino acids. V was clipped by 3 bases and J by 6 bases, with 15 bases between them.

Ten or more counts support this clonotype. The chain couples TRBV9 to TRBJ1-1; 9 bases map to TRBD1. After removal of 5 bases from V and 1 base from J, the junction contained 6 bases not matched to a gene. Germline V lookup: CDR1 SGDLS, CDR2 YYNGEE. The CDR3 spans 15 residues. CDR3 in DNA: TGTGCCAGCAGAAGAGACAGGGGGTCGAACACTGAAGCTTTCTTT. This codes for CASRRDRGSNTEAFF.

There are many counts of this clonotype. J is TRBJ1-1 and V is TRBV10-3, with 7 bases that match TRBD1. Germline CDR1 reads ENHRY; CDR2 reads SYGVKD. V lost 8 bases and J lost 4; bases outside the gene matches: 10. This CDR3 is 14 amino acids long. In DNA, the CDR3 is TGTGCCATCTTCAAGGGGGCCAGCTTCACTGAAGCTTTCTTT. This encodes CAIFKGASFTEAFF.

Ten or more counts support this clonotype. This chain joins TRBV20-1 and TRBJ1-1, with a possible D match to TRBD1 (6 bases). Between the trimmed V and J ends, which lost 4 bases and 0 bases, there was a span of 9 bases. This CDR3 comprises 13 residues. CDR1 DFQATT and CDR2 SNEGSKA come from the germline V gene (reference sequence). In nucleotides, the CDR3 is TGCAGTGCTACCGGGACATTGAACACTGAAGCTTTCTTT. It yields the protein CSATGTLNTEAFF.

This clonotype came up many times. The chain has TRBV30 and TRBJ2-7; 7 nucleotides agree with TRBD1. CDR1 and CDR2 (germline): GTSNPN, SVGIG (reference sequence). The CDR3 runs to 15 residues. Trimming removed 2 bases from V and 1 base from J; junction bases left unmatched: 8. The CDR3 sequence is CAWSLGTDQSYEQYF. In DNA, the CDR3 is TGTGCCTGGAGTCTGGGGACAGACCAATCCTACGAGCAGTACTTC. The full variable domain, its missing parts supplied by reference TRBV30 and TRBJ2-7, is SQTIHQWPATLVQPVGSPLSLECTVEGTSNPNLYWYRQAAGRGLQLLFYSVGIGQISSEVPQNLSASRPQDRQFILSSKKLLLSDSGFYLCAWSLGTDQSYEQYFGPGTRLTVT.

This clonotype was observed many times. The rearrangement joins TRBV6-1 to TRBJ1-5; weak D call: TRBD1 (6 bases). The CDR3 sequence is 14 residues long. Germline lookup yields CDR1 MNHNS and CDR2 SASEGT. V lost 3 bases and J lost 2, with 8 bases in between. The CDR3: CASSDSGGNQPQHF. CDR3 in DNA: TGTGCCAGCAGTGATTCAGGGGGCAATCAGCCCCAGCATTTT.

The V call is TRBV6-2 or TRBV6-3, the J call TRBJ2-5; D perhaps matches TRBD1 (5 bases). This CDR3 comprises 13 residues. The V gene's germline CDR1 is MNHEY and CDR2 SVGEGT. Trimming stripped 7 bases from V and 5 bases from J, with 14 bases between. The DNA of the CDR3 is TGTGCCAGCACCGACGCAGGGCGGGAGACCCAGTACTTC. Amino acids: CASTDAGRETQYF.

This clonotype occurred many times. The chain has TRBV6-2 or TRBV6-3 and TRBJ2-5, with TRBD2 as a possible D gene (6 bases). The germline V gene has CDR1 MNHEY and CDR2 SVGEGT. This CDR3 contains 13 residues. Trimming left V 6 bases short and J 5 bases short, with 13 bases between. The CDR3 protein is CASSRSGDETQYF. The CDR3 coding sequence is TGTGCCAGCAGCCGCTCGGGGGACGAGACCCAGTACTTC.

This clonotype was picked up many times. The V gene is TRBV12-3 or TRBV12-4, the J gene TRBJ1-1; D is possibly TRBD1 (6 bases). Trimming took off 5 bases at V and 1 base at J, with 14 bases between the two ends. The CDR3 has 15 amino acids. The CDR3 DNA sequence: TGTGCCAGCAGTGCACATCCGGGACAGAACACTGAAGCTTTCTTT. This translates into CASSAHPGQNTEAFF.

This clonotype was seen at least ten times. The rearrangement links TRBV19 to TRBJ1-1; no clear D gene. V was pared by 5 bases and J by 1 base, with 5 bases between. Germline V gene data show CDR1 as LNHDA and CDR2 as SQIVND (reference sequence). The CDR3 has 12 amino acids. CDR3 sequence (DNA): TGTGCCAGTAGTGTACAGAACACTGAAGCTTTCTTT. Translated, it gives CASSVQNTEAFF.

V usage is TRBV20-1 and J usage is TRBJ1-6; no definite D call. The length of the CDR3 is 13 residues. CDR1 is DFQATT, CDR2 SNEGSKA, per germline (reference sequence). V lost 6 bases, J lost 8 bases, and 14 bases lay in between. This chain's CDR3 is CSAEGGEDSPLHF. The CDR3 DNA sequence: TGCAGTGCCGAGGGCGGGGAGGATTCACCCCTCCACTTT.

This clonotype was detected many times. The chain has TRBV30 and TRBJ1-1; the D is unclear. The length of the CDR3 is 13 residues. With 4 bases removed from V and 2 bases from J, the gap between germline ends came to 11 bases. Germline V gives CDR1 GTSNPN, CDR2 SVGIG (reference sequence). CDR3 nucleotides: TGTGCCTGGATCGCCTTTAAAAACACTGAAGCTTTCTTT. This sequence encodes CAWIAFKNTEAFF.

The chain links TRBV12-3 or TRBV12-4 to TRBJ2-7; 11 bases align to TRBD2. After removal of 2 bases from V and 5 bases from J, the junction contained 5 bases not matched to a gene. There are 15 residues in the CDR3. This CDR3 reads CASSLSLAGVDEQYF. CDR3 bases: TGTGCCAGCAGTTTATCACTAGCGGGAGTCGACGAGCAGTACTTC.

This clonotype was detected many times. The chain links TRBV7-8 to TRBJ1-5; D is unclear. Germline V gene data show CDR1 as SGHVS and CDR2 as FQNEAQ. Between the trimmed V and J ends, which lost 2 bases and 7 bases, there was a span of 9 bases. The CDR3 sequence is 13 residues long. Here the CDR3 reads CASSLSNPQPQHF. CDR3 nucleotides: TGTGCCAGCAGCTTATCCAACCCCCAGCCCCAGCATTTT.

This clonotype occurred once. V usage is TRBV7-8 and J usage is TRBJ2-4; 13 bases match TRBD2. From germline, CDR1 is SGHVS and CDR2 FQNEAQ. V shed 0 bases, J shed 5 bases, and the junction held 1 base outside the gene matches. The CDR3 is 16 amino acids. The CDR3 loop is CASSLAGLAGENIQYF. DNA of the CDR3: TGTGCCAGCAGCTTAGCAGGACTAGCGGGAGAAAACATTCAGTACTTC. The whole variable domain, filled in from reference TRBV7-8 and TRBJ2-4, reads GAGVSQSPRYKVAKRGQDVALRCDPISGHVSLFWYQQALGQGPEFLTYFQNEAQLDKSGLPSDRFFAERPEGSVSTLKIQRTQQEDSAVYLCASSLAGLAGENIQYFGAGTRLSVL.

A few counts support this clonotype. The gene calls are TRBV9 and TRBJ2-2, with D possibly TRBD1 on 7 matching bases. Trimming took 4 bases from V and 6 from J, leaving 19 bases between them. Germline assignment: CDR1 SGDLS and CDR2 YYNGEE. CDR3 length: 16 amino acids. CDR3 amino acids: CASSPQGGVMAGELFF. DNA for the CDR3: TGTGCCAGCAGCCCTCAGGGGGGAGTCATGGCCGGGGAGCTGTTTTTT.

This clonotype was counted at least ten times. The chain employs TRBV19 and TRBJ1-5, with D possibly matching TRBD1 (5 bases). The germline gives CDR1 LNHDA, CDR2 SQIVND (reference sequence). The CDR3 spans 15 residues. Trimming stripped 4 bases from V and 0 bases from J, with 10 bases between. The CDR3 loop reads CASSTMGRSNQPQHF. CDR3 bases: TGTGCCAGTAGTACTATGGGACGTAGCAATCAGCCCCAGCATTTT. Looking up the rest from reference TRBV19 and TRBJ1-5 gives the full variable domain: DGGITQSPKYLFRKEGQNVTLSCEQNLNHDAMYWYRQDPGQGLRLIYYSQIVNDFQKGDIAEGYSVSREKKESFPLTVTSAQKNPTAFYLCASSTMGRSNQPQHFGDGTRLSIL.

This clonotype has ten or more counts. This chain uses TRBV12-3 or TRBV12-4 with TRBJ2-2, with D possibly matching TRBD2 (5 bases). V was clipped by 3 bases and J by 2 bases, with 13 bases between them. The CDR3 loop spans 16 amino acids. CDR3 nucleotides: TGTGCCAGCAGTTTTAGCTTGACTAAAAACACCGGGGAGCTGTTTTTT. Its translation is CASSFSLTKNTGELFF.

This clonotype showed up many times. The genes are TRBV6-1 and TRBJ1-2, with unresolved D. The length of the CDR3 is 12 residues. CDR1 and CDR2 from the germline V gene are MNHNS and SASEGT. V lost 6 bases to trimming and J lost 4 bases, with 9 bases between them. CDR3 sequence reads: CASRAGFYGYTF. Here the CDR3 DNA reads TGTGCCAGCAGGGCTGGGTTCTATGGCTACACCTTC.

Note on this clonotype: This may come from a read error, since a much larger clone is one base off. J is TRBJ2-7 and V is TRBV27; 8 positions match TRBD1. The CDR3 has 16 residues. J was trimmed by 7 bases and V by 5 bases; bases with no gene match: 16. The germline CDR1 and CDR2 sequences are MNHEY and SMNVEV (reference sequence). CDR3 nucleotide sequence: TGTGCCAGCAGTCCCTGGGACAGGCCCGTTCCCGGGGAGCAGTACTTC. Translated: CASSPWDRPVPGEQYF.

The chain is built from TRBV6-2 or TRBV6-3 and TRBJ2-7, with 9 bases lining up with TRBD2. V lost 6 bases to trimming and J lost 4 bases; unmatched junction nucleotides: 7. The CDR3 covers 14 residues. Germline V gene data show CDR1 as MNHEY and CDR2 as SVGEGT. CDR3 sequence (DNA): TGTGCCAGCAGATCGACTAGCGGAAGGTACGAGCAGTACTTC. Translating gives CASRSTSGRYEQYF.